This TCR beta chain comes out of a study of beta chain features in type 1 diabetes (dated by TCRdb to 2016 to 2019). General notes on the study: No differences in mean age, gender distribution, total cell number or subset yield were found between patients and healthy donors. Regulatory and stem cell-like memory subsets were obtained from only 8 patients and roughly 8 healthy donors, while naive and central memory subsets were obtained from all 30 or so donors. In the study, TCRB repertoires of sorted circulating CD4+ T cell subsets from recently diagnosed type 1 diabetes patients were compared with those of matched healthy donors. A total of 90 million to 140 million sorted cells were examined across all samples, and RNA yield correlated strongly with the number of cells per subset.

The entire isolated RNA was reverse transcribed using the High Capacity cDNA Reverse Transcription Kit, and thus expressed TCRB transcripts were sequenced. Naive, central memory and regulatory T cell samples underwent deep immunoSEQ sequencing, averaging about 3.5 million total reads per sample. Sorted cells were lysed in RLT buffer, and RNA was extracted using DNase-treated RNeasy Micro or Mini kits according to cell number. Each cell subset was processed separately to prevent cross-contamination, with patient and healthy donor samples processed together. The immunoSEQ multiplex PCR was used to amplify TCRB sequences from cDNA, generating 87-bp fragments that spanned the CDR3 region. Sequencing of the amplicons was performed on the Illumina HiSeq platform. The source study handled its data this way. PCR bias was computationally corrected using synthetic template baselines, reads within Hamming distance 2 were collapsed, and singletons that could not be merged were discarded. Reads were aligned against IMGT to assign V, D and J genes, CDR3 length and insertions or deletions at six rearrangement sites. Within each subset, clonotype counts were normalized to the number of sorted cells before true diversity and Gini coefficients were calculated with the tcR R package. The overlap coefficient, calculated on TCRB nucleotide sequences, was used to quantify repertoire sharing. Out-of-frame TCRB sequences from naive cells were analyzed to stand in for the pre-selection repertoire. TCRdb retrieved this table from immuneACCESS and kept in-frame rearrangements only. Not all clones are present; in checked studies, unresolved V genes account for under half, and no reason is known for the remainder. D and trimming were read from the DNA, whereas the V and J calls and clone size are those reported in that table. The sample data list 400,000 to 550,000 clones, and 9.5% to 12% of these were observed just once. The ten largest account for 0.045% to 0.06% of the sample.

The paper's findings and limits, for the study overall: Shorter templates might have been favored by PCR, but patient and control samples were amplified and corrected together, so both groups would have been affected equally by any skew. A moderate but significant shortening of TCRB CDR3 length was observed in type 1 diabetes patients in all four CD4+ subsets. HLA sub-analyses involved small numbers of individuals, so any influence of HLA type on TCRB rearrangement remained unresolved. Because cDNA was sequenced instead of genomic DNA, activated cells with high expression could be over-represented, although the groups did not differ in activation or CD3 levels. Naive, central memory and regulatory TCRB repertoires appeared to be more alike among patients than among healthy donors. Patients with type 1 diabetes made fewer insertions and deleted more nucleotides at VDJ recombination sites, implying thymic rearrangement abnormalities.

The CDR3 numbers 16 residues from cysteine through phenylalanine. Only CDR3 DNA remains: 48 bases, in frame from the first base. Based on the germline V gene, the CDR1 and CDR2 sequences are SGHRS and YFSETQ. V ends up 0 bases short and J 1 base short, with an unmatched junction base count of 6. A few counts support this clone. It has no known antigen specificity. Base qualities are missing; no much larger clone stands one base away. Each donor gave one peripheral blood draw, averaging roughly 100 mL, which was collected into heparinised tubes. A BD FACSAria II and a panel including CD45RO, CCR7, CD25, CD127, CD95 and CD27 were used to sort naive, central memory, regulatory and stem cell-like memory CD4+ T cells. All sorted populations exceeded 95% purity. Right away, PBMCs were isolated by Lymphoprep density gradient centrifugation and were stained directly, with no culture step. To minimize batch effects, samples were stained and sorted in pairs, one healthy donor with one patient per experiment.

The specimen was naive CD4+ T cells from blood. Taken with the paper, the label for cell subset or site translates to: true naive CD4+ T cells. This clonotype was obtained from a woman under 30 in good health. The V and J genes are TRBV5-1 and TRBJ1-2; 7 of the junction bases match TRBD1. This receptor carries the CDR3 CASSLDNRGDNYGYTF. The DNA sequence is given as TGCGCCAGCAGCTTGGATAACAGGGGAGATAACTATGGCTACACCTTC.